This T cell receptor (beta chain) was recorded in a study of blood T cell repertoires in COVID-19. V shed 3 bases and J 8 bases; nucleotides not matched to a gene: 3. Germline-derived CDR1 and CDR2 are DFQATT and SNEGSKA (reference sequence). The CDR3 totals 11 residues. Libraries were prepared by immunoSEQ multiplex PCR; TCRdb keeps only in-frame clonotypes and omits some of them. The sample carries approximately 300,000 clones, around 86% recorded once. The TCR was taken from a man aged 45-65 years with active or convalescent COVID-19. Material for sequencing was peripheral blood. This chain uses TRBV20-1 with TRBJ1-1; 7 positions agree with TRBD1. CDR3 protein: CSASQGGEAFF. CDR3 in DNA: TGCAGTGCTAGTCAAGGGGGCGAAGCTTTCTTT.